This T cell receptor (beta chain) was profiled in a study of CD8+ T cells in alopecia areata. Study summary: Treated patients were dosed with oral tofacitinib, taking 5 to 10 mg twice daily. Regarding the study as a whole: Relative to mice, TCR sharing across patients was less clear, a difference possibly HLA-related. A great number of expanded lesional clones endured in scalp and blood during tofacitinib. Tofacitinib significantly lowered scalp clonality and expanded CD8+ clones among the top 100.

Treatment indicated: oral pan-JAK inhibitor, 5-10 mg twice daily. V was trimmed by 1 base and J by 2 bases, leaving 15 bases between them. The CDR3 has 16 residues. Germline CDR1 reads SGHVS; CDR2 reads FQNEAQ. Of note for this clone: Its antigen is undetermined.

cDNA prepared by RNA extraction and subsequent reverse transcription served as the template for sequencing. The protocol was immunoSEQ multiplex PCR, while the TCRdb copy is restricted to in-frame clones and leaves out a portion. Seen here are about 190,000 clones, roughly three fifths observed once, and the top ten hold around 0.7%. The sequence was obtained from a human donor with alopecia areata. The genes are TRBV7-8 and TRBJ2-7, with D perhaps given as TRBD1 or TRBD2 (5 bases each). The specimen comprised CD4+ T cells sorted from blood, sampled at week 4, from a patient treated with tofacitinib. The CDR3 loop reads CASSLVIGAEAYEQYF. CDR3 coding DNA: TGTGCCAGCAGCTTAGTTATTGGGGCGGAGGCCTACGAGCAGTACTTC. Combining the CDR3 with reference TRBV7-8 and TRBJ2-7 gives the whole variable domain GAGVSQSPRYKVAKRGQDVALRCDPISGHVSLFWYQQALGQGPEFLTYFQNEAQLDKSGLPSDRFFAERPEGSVSTLKIQRTQQEDSAVYLCASSLVIGAEAYEQYFGPGTRLTVT.